This T cell receptor (beta chain) was retrieved from a study of cytomegalovirus exposure and HLA in healthy donors. Sequencing used immunoSEQ multiplex PCR; TCRdb keeps in-frame clones, though not all of them. Of 95,000 to 150,000 clones listed, about 90% were seen once; the top ten hold about 2.1%. Sequencing was carried out using PBMCs. The receptor was isolated from a woman under 30 in good health and CMV-seronegative.

CDR3 in amino acids: CASSYLQGRMNTEAFF. CDR3 DNA: TGTGCCAGCAGTTACTTACAGGGCCGAATGAACACTGAAGCTTTCTTT. The chain combines TRBV6-6 with TRBJ1-1; a possible D gene is TRBD1 (6 bases). CDR1 and CDR2 from the germline V gene are MNHNY and SVGAGI (reference sequence). Trimming shortened V by 1 base and J by 0 bases, and 12 bases separated the two germline ends. CDR3 size: 16 residues.